A single sample is the source of the 4 T cell receptor beta chains below, sequenced in a study of breast tumors, draining lymph nodes, adjacent tissues. Samples came from axillary lymph nodes draining the breast cancer. A single record per CDR3 protein comes from TCRdb applying MiXCR to the multiplex PCR reads. The sample includes 160,000 or so distinct CDR3 sequences, about 34% of them seen just once. The material sequenced was axillary lymph node tissue. The origin of the receptors is a female donor with breast cancer. Some clones in this sample may be carry-over from other donors' samples.

Worth noting for this clonotype: This sequence may be a read error, since a much larger clone differs from it by one base. The chain recombines TRBV5-1 with TRBJ1-5; D perhaps matches TRBD1 (5 bases). There are 14 residues in the CDR3. The germline V gene has CDR1 SGHRS and CDR2 YFSETQ. The CDR3 reads CATRTIRGNHPQHF. In nucleotides, the CDR3 is TGCGCCACCCGGACAATTCGGGGCAATCACCCCCAGCATTTT.

A remark on this clonotype: It may be a read error: a sequence one base away is much more abundant. Because it lacks the conserved phenylalanine or tryptophan at the end, this CDR3 is likely a read error. The V call is TRBV3-1, the J call TRBJ1-2; no clear D. Germline assignment: CDR1 LGHDT and CDR2 YNNKEL (reference sequence). The germline V and J ends were trimmed by 4 bases and 5 bases, with 11 bases remaining between them. The CDR3 covers 13 residues. Here the CDR3 DNA reads TGTGCCAGCAGCCCACCGGAAGGATATGGCTACACCTCC. Its protein product is CASSPPEGYGYTS.

There are many counts of this clonotype. The CDR3 reads CASSSEVFQETQYF. DNA of the CDR3: TGTGCCAGCAGTTCCGAAGTCTTCCAAGAGACCCAGTACTTC. The chain employs TRBV12-3 or TRBV12-4 and TRBJ2-5, with D unclear. The CDR3 has 14 residues. Trimming pared 4 bases from V and 1 base from J, leaving 10 bases between.

Concerning this clonotype itself: This may be a read error, as it is one base from a much larger clone. V is TRBV20-1 and J is TRBJ2-5; 12 positions agree with TRBD2. Germline CDR1 reads DFQATT; CDR2 reads SNEGSKA (reference sequence). This CDR3 has 14 amino acids. The CDR3 DNA is TGCAGTGCTACTAGCGGGGGGGGTCAAGAGACCCAGTGCTTC. Its translation: CSATSGGGQETQCF.